This TCR beta chain was recovered during a study of technical replicates of blood from a few donors. The repertoire was sequenced with immunoSEQ multiplex PCR; TCRdb's copy has only in-frame clones and lacks some. The sample records about 63,000 clones, around nine tenths being singletons. The CDR3 is made up of 16 amino acids. Per the germline V gene, CDR1 is ENHRY and CDR2 is SYGVKD. V was pared by 0 bases and J by 5 bases, with 15 bases between. The V call is TRBV10-3, the J call TRBJ2-3; perhaps TRBD2 as D (6 bases). Material: PBMCs. This TCR derives from a human donor in good health. Some clones in this sample may be carry-over from other donors' samples. The CDR3 nucleotides read TGTGCCATCAGTGAGTCGCGGGGTCCGGCCGGAGATACGCAGTATTTT. Translation gives CAISESRGPAGDTQYF.